This T cell receptor (beta chain) was found in a study of cytomegalovirus exposure and HLA in healthy donors. Whole-study context: Roughly 180 million T cells yielded 120 million or so unique TCR beta sequences, as an earlier analysis found. Whole-study findings and limits: A likely sequencing artifact accounted for one observed cluster of highly shared sequence variants. When analyzed later, a missense DCLRE1C variant was found to be linked to TCR beta V- and J-gene trimming.

This clone came up once. Its antigen is still unknown. It was with 60 Vbeta and 13 Jbeta primers that the PCR ran. Original handling: The authors later counted roughly 79 million unique TCR beta chains, some 9.9 million of them shared. Some clones are missing from TCRdb's copy, which holds only in-frame ones; the method was immunoSEQ multiplex PCR. V, J and clone size reflect that table, while D and trimming were determined from the DNA. Among some 140,000 clones listed, approximately 80% were seen once. The length of the CDR3 is 13 residues. Trimming left V 8 bases short and J 4 bases short, with 12 bases between. Germline lookup yields CDR1 SNHLY and CDR2 FYNNEI.

This chain links TRBV2 with TRBJ2-1, with TRBD1 as a possible D gene (5 bases). This TCR came from a man under 40 in good health and CMV-seronegative. Sequencing was done on a sample of PBMCs. The CDR3 spells CASGAEGYNEQFF. The CDR3 DNA follows: TGTGCCAGCGGGGCTGAAGGTTACAATGAGCAGTTCTTC. Variable domain in full (rest from reference TRBV2 and TRBJ2-1): EPEVTQTPSHQVTQMGQEVILRCVPISNHLYFYWYRQILGQKVEFLVSFYNNEISEKSEIFDDQFSVERPDGSNFTLKIRSTKLEDSAMYFCASGAEGYNEQFFGPGTRLTVL.